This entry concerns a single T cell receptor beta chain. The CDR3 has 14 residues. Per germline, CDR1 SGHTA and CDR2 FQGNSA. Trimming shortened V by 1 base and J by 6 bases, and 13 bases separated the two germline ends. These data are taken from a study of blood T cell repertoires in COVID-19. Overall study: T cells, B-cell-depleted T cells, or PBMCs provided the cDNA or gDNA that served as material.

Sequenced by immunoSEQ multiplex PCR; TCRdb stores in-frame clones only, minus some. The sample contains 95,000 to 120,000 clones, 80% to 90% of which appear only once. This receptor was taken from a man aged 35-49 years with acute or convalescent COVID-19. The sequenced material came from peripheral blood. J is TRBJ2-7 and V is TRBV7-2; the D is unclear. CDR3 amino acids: CASSLGPGNAEQYF. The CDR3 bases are TGTGCCAGCAGCTTAGGTCCTGGCAATGCCGAGCAGTACTTC.